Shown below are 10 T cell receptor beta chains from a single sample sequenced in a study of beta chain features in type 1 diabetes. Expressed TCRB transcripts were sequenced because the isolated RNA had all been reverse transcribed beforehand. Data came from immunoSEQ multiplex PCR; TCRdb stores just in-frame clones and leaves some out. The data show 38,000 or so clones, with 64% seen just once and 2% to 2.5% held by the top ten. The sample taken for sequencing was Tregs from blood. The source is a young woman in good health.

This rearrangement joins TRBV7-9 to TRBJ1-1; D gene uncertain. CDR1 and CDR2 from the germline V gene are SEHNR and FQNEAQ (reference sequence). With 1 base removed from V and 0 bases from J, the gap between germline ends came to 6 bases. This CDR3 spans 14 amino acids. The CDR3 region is CASSLGTVNTEAFF. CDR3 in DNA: TGTGCCAGCAGCTTAGGAACAGTGAACACTGAAGCTTTCTTT.

The CDR3 coding sequence is TGTGCCAGCAGCGTAGGGGTAGCGGGAGTGGGAGAGCAGTTCTTC. This encodes CASSVGVAGVGEQFF. The chain combines TRBV9 with TRBJ2-1; 9 nucleotides line up with TRBD2. The CDR3 is 15 residues long. V trimming: 0 bases; J trimming: 10 bases; junction bases outside the gene matches: 8. CDR1 is SGDLS, CDR2 YYNGEE, per germline.

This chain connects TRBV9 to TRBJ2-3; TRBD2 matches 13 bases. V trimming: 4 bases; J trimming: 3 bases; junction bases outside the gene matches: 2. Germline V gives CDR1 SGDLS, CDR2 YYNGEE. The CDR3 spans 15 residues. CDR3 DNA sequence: TGTGCCAGCAGCCGGACTAGCGGGAGTACAGATACGCAGTATTTT. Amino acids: CASSRTSGSTDTQYF.

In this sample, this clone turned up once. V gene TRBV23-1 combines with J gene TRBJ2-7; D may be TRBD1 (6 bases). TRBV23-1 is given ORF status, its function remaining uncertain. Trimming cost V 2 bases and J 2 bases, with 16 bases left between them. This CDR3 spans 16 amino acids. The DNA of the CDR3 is TGCGCCAGCAGTCAACCCCCGGGACATCCTCCCTACGAGCAGTACTTC. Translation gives CASSQPPGHPPYEQYF.

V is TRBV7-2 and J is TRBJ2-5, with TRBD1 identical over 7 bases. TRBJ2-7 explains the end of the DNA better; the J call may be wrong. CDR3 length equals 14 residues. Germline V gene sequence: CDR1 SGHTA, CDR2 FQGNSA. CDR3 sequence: CASSTGTAAYEQYF. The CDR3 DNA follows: TGTGCCAGCAGCACCGGGACAGCCGCCTACGAGCAGTACTTC.

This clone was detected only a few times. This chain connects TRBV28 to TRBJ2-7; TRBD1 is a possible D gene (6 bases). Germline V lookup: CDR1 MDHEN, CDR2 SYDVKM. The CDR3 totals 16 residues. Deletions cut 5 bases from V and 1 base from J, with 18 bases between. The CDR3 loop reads CASSHGGGHASYEQYF. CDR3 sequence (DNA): TGTGCCAGCAGTCACGGTGGGGGACACGCTTCCTACGAGCAGTACTTC.

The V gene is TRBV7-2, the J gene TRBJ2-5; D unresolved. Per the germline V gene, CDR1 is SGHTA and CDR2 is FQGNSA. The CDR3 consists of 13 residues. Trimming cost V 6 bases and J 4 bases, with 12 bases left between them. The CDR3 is CASSGPSIETQYF. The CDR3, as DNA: TGTGCCAGCAGTGGGCCTTCCATAGAGACCCAGTACTTC.

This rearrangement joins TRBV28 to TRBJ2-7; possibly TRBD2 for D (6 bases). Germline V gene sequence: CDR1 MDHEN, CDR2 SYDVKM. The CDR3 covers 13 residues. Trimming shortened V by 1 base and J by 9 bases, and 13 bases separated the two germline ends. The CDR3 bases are TGTGCCAGCAGTTTATTAGGGGCGGGGTGGCAGTACTTC. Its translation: CASSLLGAGWQYF.

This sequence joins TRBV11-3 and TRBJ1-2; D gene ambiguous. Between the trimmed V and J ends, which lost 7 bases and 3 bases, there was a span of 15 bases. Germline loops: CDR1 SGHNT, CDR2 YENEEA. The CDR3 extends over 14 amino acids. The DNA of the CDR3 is TGTGCCAGCATTCTTCCCACTGGGCACTATGGCTACACCTTC. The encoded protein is CASILPTGHYGYTF.

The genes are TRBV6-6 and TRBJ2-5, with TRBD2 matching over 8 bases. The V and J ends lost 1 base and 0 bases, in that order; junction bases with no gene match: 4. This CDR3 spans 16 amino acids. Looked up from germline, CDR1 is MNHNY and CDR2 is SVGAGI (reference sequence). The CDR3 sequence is CASSYWGGGYQETQYF. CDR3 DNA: TGTGCCAGCAGTTACTGGGGCGGGGGGTACCAAGAGACCCAGTACTTC.